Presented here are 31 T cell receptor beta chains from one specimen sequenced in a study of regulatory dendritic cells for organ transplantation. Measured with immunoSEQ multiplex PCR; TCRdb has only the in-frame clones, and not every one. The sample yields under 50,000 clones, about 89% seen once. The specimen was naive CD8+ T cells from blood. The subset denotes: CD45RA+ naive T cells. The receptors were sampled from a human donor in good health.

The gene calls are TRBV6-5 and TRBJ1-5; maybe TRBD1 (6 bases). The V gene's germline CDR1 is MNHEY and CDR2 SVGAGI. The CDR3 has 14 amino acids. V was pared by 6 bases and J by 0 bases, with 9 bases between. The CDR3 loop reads CASRDSSSNQPQHF. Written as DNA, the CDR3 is TGTGCCAGCAGGGACAGCTCTAGCAATCAGCCCCAGCATTTT.

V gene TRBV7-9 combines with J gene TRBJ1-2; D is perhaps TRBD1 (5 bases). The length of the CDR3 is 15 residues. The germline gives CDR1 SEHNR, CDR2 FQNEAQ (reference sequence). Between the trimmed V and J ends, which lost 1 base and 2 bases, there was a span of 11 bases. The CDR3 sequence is CASSLGAGINYGYTF. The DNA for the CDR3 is TGTGCCAGCAGCTTAGGTGCAGGGATCAACTATGGCTACACCTTC.

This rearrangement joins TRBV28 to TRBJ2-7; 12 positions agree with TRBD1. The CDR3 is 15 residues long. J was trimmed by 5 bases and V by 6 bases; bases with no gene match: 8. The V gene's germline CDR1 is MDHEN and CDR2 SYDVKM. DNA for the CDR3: TGTGCCAGCAGACTGCCGGGACAGGGGGCCCACGAGCAGTACTTC. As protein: CASRLPGQGAHEQYF. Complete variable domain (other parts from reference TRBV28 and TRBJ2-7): DVKVTQSSRYLVKRTGEKVFLECVQDMDHENMFWYRQDPGLGLRLIYFSYDVKMKEKGDIPEGYSVSREKKERFSLILESASTNQTSMYLCASRLPGQGAHEQYFGPGTRLTVT.

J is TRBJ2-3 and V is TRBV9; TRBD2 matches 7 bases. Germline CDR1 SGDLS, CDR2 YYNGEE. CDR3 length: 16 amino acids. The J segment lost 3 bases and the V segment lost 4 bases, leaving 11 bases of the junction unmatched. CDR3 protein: CASSPPPSGRTDTQYF. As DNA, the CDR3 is TGTGCCAGCAGCCCCCCCCCTAGCGGAAGAACAGATACGCAGTATTTT.

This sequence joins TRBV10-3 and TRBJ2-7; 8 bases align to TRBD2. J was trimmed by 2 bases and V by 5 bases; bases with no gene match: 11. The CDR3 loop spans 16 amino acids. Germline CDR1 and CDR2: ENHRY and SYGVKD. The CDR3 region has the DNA TGTGCCATCAGTCCCGCCCTAGCGGGTCTAACCTACGAGCAGTACTTC. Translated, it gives CAISPALAGLTYEQYF.

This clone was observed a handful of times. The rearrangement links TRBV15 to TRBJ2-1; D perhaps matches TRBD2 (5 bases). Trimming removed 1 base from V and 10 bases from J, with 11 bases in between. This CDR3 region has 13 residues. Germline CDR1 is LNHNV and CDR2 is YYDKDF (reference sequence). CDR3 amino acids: CATSRVVDSEQFF. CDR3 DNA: TGTGCCACCAGCAGAGTAGTGGACTCAGAGCAGTTCTTC. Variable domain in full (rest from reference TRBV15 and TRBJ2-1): DAMVIQNPRYQVTQFGKPVTLSCSQTLNHNVMYWYQQKSSQAPKLLFHYYDKDFNNEADTPDNFQSRRPNTSFCFLDIRSPGLGDTAMYLCATSRVVDSEQFFGPGTRLTVL.

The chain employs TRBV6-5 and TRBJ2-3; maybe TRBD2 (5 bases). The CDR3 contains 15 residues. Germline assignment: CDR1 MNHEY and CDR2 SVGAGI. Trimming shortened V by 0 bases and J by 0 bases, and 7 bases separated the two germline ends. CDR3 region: CASSYSRGSTDTQYF. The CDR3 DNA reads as TGTGCCAGCAGTTACTCTCGGGGAAGCACAGATACGCAGTATTTT.

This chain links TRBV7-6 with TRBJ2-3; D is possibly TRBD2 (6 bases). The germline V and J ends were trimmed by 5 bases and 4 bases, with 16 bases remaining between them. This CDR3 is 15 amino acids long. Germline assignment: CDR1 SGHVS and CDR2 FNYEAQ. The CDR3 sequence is CASSPWEAGPDTQYF. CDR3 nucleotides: TGTGCCAGCAGCCCTTGGGAAGCGGGCCCAGATACGCAGTATTTT. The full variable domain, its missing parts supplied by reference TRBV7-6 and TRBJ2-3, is GAGVSQSPRYKVTKRGQDVALRCDPISGHVSLYWYRQALGQGPEFLTYFNYEAQQDKSGLPNDRFSAERPEGSISTLTIQRTEQRDSAMYRCASSPWEAGPDTQYFGPGTRLTVL.

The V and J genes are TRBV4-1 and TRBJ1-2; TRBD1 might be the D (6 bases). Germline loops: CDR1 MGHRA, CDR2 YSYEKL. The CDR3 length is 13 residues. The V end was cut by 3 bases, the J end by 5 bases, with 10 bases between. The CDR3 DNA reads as TGCGCCAGCAGCCAGAACAGGGATTATGGCTACACCTTC. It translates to CASSQNRDYGYTF.

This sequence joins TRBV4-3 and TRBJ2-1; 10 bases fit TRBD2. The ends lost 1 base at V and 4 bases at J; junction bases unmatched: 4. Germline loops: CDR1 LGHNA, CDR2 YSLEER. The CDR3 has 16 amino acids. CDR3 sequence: CASSQAGLAVYNEQFF. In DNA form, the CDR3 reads TGCGCCAGCAGCCAAGCCGGACTAGCGGTTTACAATGAGCAGTTCTTC.

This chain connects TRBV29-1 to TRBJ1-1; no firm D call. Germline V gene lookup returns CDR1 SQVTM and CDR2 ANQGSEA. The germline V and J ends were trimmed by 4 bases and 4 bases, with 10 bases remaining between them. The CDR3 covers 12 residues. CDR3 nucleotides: TGCAGCGTTGGATTTATTGGCACTGAAGCTTTCTTT. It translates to CSVGFIGTEAFF.

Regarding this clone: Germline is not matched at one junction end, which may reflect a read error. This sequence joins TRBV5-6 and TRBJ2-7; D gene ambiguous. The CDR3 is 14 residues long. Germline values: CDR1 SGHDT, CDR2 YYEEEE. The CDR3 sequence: CAGSVGGQNYEQYF. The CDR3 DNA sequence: TGTGCCGGCAGCGTTGGTGGCCAAAACTACGAGCAGTACTTC.

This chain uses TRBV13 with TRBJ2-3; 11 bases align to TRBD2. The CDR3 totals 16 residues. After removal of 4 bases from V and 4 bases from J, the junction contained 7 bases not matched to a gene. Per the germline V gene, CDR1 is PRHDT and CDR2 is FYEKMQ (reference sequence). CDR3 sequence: CASSSKLAGAPDTQYF. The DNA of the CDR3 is TGTGCCAGCAGCTCCAAACTAGCGGGGGCCCCAGATACGCAGTATTTT.

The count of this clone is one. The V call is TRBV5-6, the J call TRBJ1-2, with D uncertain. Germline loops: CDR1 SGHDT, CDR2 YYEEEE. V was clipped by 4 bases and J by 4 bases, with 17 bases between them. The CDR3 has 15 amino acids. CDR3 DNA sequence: TGTGCCAGCAGCAGAACATCCGTTGGGCTCTATGGCTACACCTTC. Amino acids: CASSRTSVGLYGYTF.

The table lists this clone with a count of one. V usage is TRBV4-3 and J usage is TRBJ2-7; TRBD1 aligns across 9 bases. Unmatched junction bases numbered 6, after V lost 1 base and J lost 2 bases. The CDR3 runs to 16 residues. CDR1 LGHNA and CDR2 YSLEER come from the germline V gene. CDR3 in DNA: TGCGCCAGCAGCCAAGCCTACAGGGGGCTGGCCTACGAGCAGTACTTC. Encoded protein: CASSQAYRGLAYEQYF.

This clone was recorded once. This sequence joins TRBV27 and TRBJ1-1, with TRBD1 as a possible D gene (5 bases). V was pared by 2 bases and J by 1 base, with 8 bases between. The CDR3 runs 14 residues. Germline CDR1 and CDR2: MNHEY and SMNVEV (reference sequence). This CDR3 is CASSLIGTNTEAFF. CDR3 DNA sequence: TGTGCCAGCAGTTTAATTGGGACGAACACTGAAGCTTTCTTT.

The CDR3, as DNA: TGTGCCACCCCTCGGACTGCCGGCTACACCTTC. Translating gives CATPRTAGYTF. The chain has TRBV2 and TRBJ1-2, with D uncertain. The CDR3 has 11 amino acids. Germline lookup yields CDR1 SNHLY and CDR2 FYNNEI. V was shortened by 10 bases and J by 8 bases, with 14 bases between the two germline ends. The entire variable domain, with the rest obtained from reference TRBV2 and TRBJ1-2, is as follows: EPEVTQTPSHQVTQMGQEVILRCVPISNHLYFYWYRQILGQKVEFLVSFYNNEISEKSEIFDDQFSVERPDGSNFTLKIRSTKLEDSAMYFCATPRTAGYTFGSGTRLTVV.

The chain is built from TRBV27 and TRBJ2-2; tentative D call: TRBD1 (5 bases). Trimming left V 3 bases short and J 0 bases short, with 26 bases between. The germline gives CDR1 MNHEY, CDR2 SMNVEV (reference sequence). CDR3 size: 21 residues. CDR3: CASSFLGPHGRSSSNTGELFF. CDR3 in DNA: TGTGCCAGCAGTTTTCTGGGGCCCCACGGACGATCTTCATCGAACACCGGGGAGCTGTTTTTT.

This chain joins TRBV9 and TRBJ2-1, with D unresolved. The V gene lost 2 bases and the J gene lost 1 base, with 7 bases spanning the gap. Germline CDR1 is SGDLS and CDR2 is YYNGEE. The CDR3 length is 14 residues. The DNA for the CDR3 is TGTGCCAGCAGCGTGGGGATATCCTACAATGAGCAGTTCTTC. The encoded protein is CASSVGISYNEQFF.

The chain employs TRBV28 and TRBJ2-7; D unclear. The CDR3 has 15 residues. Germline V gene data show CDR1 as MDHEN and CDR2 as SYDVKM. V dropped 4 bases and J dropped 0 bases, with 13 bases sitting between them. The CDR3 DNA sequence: TGTGCCAGCAGTTCCAACCCCCCTTTCTCCTACGAGCAGTACTTC. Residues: CASSSNPPFSYEQYF.

CDR3 protein: CASSQGVSNTEAFF. CDR3 DNA: TGTGCCAGCAGCCAGGGGGTCTCGAACACTGAAGCTTTCTTT. The V and J genes are TRBV4-2 and TRBJ1-1; D possibly corresponds to TRBD1 (5 bases). The CDR3 sequence is 14 residues long. Germline CDR1 and CDR2: LGHNA and YNFKEQ. The V end lost 3 bases, the J end lost 1 base, and 9 bases lay between the germline ends.

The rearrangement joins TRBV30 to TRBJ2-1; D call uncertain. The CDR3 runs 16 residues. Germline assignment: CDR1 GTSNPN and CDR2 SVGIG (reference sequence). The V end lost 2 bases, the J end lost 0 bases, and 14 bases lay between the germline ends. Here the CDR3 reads CAWSLYGVVSYNEQFF. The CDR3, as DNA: TGTGCCTGGAGTCTGTACGGAGTAGTCTCCTACAATGAGCAGTTCTTC. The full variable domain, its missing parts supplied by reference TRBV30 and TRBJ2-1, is SQTIHQWPATLVQPVGSPLSLECTVEGTSNPNLYWYRQAAGRGLQLLFYSVGIGQISSEVPQNLSASRPQDRQFILSSKKLLLSDSGFYLCAWSLYGVVSYNEQFFGPGTRLTVL.

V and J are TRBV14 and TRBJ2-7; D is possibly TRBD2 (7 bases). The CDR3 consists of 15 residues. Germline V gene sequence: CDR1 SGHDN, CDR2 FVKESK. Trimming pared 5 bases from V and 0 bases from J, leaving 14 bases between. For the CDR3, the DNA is TGTGCCAGCAGCGATGGACTAGGGGGCTCCTACGAGCAGTACTTC. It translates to CASSDGLGGSYEQYF.

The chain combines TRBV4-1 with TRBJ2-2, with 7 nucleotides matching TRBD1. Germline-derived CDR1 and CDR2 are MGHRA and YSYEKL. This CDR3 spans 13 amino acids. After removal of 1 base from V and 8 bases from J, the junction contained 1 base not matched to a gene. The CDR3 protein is CASSQARGGELFF. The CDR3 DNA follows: TGCGCCAGCAGCCAAGCCAGGGGGGGGGAGCTGTTTTTT.

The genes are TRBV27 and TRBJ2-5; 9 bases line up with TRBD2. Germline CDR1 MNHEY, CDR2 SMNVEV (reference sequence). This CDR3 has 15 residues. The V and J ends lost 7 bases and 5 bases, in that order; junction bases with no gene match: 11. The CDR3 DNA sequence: TGTGCCAGCACTTCCCTGACTAGCGGCTGGGAGACCCAGTACTTC. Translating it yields CASTSLTSGWETQYF.

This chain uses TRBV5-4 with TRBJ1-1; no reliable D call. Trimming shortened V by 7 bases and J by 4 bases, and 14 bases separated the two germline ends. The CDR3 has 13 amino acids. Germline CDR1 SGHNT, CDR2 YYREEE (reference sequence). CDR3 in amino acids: CASARGKGTEAFF. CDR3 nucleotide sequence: TGTGCCAGCGCCCGGGGTAAGGGCACTGAAGCTTTCTTT.

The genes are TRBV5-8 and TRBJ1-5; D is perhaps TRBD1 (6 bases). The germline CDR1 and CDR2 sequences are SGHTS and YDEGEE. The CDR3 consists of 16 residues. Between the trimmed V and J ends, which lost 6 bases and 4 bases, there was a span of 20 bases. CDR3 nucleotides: TGTGCCAGCACCCCCCCAGGGGAGCCGGGGAATCAGCCCCAGCATTTT. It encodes CASTPPGEPGNQPQHF.

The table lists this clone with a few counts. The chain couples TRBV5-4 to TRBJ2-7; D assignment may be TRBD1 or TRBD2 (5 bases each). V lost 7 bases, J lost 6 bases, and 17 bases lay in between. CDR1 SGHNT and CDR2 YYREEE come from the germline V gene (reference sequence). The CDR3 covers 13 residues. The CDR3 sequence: CASRYGTSGEQYF. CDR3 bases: TGTGCCAGCCGATATGGGACGTCGGGCGAGCAGTACTTC.

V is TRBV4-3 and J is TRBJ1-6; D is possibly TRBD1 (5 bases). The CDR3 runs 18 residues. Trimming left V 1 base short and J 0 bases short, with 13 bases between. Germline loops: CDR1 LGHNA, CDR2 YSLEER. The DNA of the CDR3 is TGCGCCAGCAGCCAAGTTTTCGACAGCATCTCCTATAATTCACCCCTCCACTTT. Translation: CASSQVFDSISYNSPLHF.

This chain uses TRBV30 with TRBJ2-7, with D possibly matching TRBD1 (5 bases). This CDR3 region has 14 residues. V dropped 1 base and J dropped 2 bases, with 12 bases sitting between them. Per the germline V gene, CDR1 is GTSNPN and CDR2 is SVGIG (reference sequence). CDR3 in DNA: TGTGCCTGGAGTGAAGCAGGGAACCCCTACGAGCAGTACTTC. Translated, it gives CAWSEAGNPYEQYF.

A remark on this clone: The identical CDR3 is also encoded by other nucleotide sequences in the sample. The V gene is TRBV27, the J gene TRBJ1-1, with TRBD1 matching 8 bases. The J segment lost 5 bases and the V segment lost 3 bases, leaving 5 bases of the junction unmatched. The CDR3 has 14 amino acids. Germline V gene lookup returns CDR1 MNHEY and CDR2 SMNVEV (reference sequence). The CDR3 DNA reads TGTGCCAGCAGTTTGGGGACAGGTTTGACTGAAGCTTTCTTT. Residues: CASSLGTGLTEAFF.